Each of the 22 T cell receptor beta chains below was sequenced from the same sample in a study of T cells in Graves' hyperthyroidism and ophthalmopathy. The investigators amplified TCR beta CDR3 regions from RNA transcripts. A first-round RT-PCR of the TCR CDR3 used the HTBI primer set. TCRdb passed the multiplex PCR reads through MiXCR, listing each CDR3 protein once. The sample lists roughly 600,000 distinct CDR3 sequences; approximately 14% were seen once. The material sequenced was blood. The source of these receptors is a woman aged 45 to 65 with Graves' ophthalmopathy.

This sequence joins TRBV2 and TRBJ1-2; possible D gene TRBD1, 5 bases. The CDR3 runs 15 residues. V lost 6 bases and J 1 base, leaving 15 bases between the germline ends. The germline CDR1 and CDR2 sequences are SNHLY and FYNNEI. The CDR3 spells CASRTSGQFNYGYTF. The CDR3 nucleotides read TGTGCCAGCAGAACATCGGGGCAGTTTAACTATGGCTACACCTTC.

In this sample, this clonotype turned up a few times. This rearrangement joins TRBV4-1 to TRBJ2-3; possible D gene TRBD2, 5 bases. Germline-derived CDR1 and CDR2 are MGHRA and YSYEKL. The CDR3 runs to 17 residues. V gave up 1 base and J gave up 0 bases, with 14 bases separating them. The CDR3 DNA follows: TGCGCCAGCAGCCAAGGGGCCTTAGCGTCTAGCACAGATACGCAGTATTTT. As protein: CASSQGALASSTDTQYF.

This clonotype was seen once. With a much larger clone just one base away, this may be a read error. The chain employs TRBV19 and TRBJ1-1; D might be TRBD1 (5 bases). The CDR3 extends over 15 amino acids. Germline loops: CDR1 LNHDA, CDR2 SQIVND (reference sequence). CDR3 sequence: CASSIAGRMNTEALF. CDR3 in DNA: TGTGCCAGTAGTATCGCAGGGCGCATGAACACTGAAGCTCTCTTT.

As regards this clonotype: Mismatch with germline at one junction end may stem from a read error. The chain couples TRBV12-3 or TRBV12-4 to TRBJ2-1; no clear D gene. The CDR3 has 14 residues. CDR3 protein: CANSFVGLGNEQFF. The DNA for the CDR3 is TGTGCCAACAGTTTTGTTGGGTTGGGCAATGAGCAGTTCTTC.

As for this clonotype: An end of the junction does not agree with germline; a read error may underlie this. The V and J genes are TRBV18 and TRBJ2-1; D is undetermined. This CDR3 has 14 residues. Germline-derived CDR1 and CDR2 are KGHSH and LQKENI. CDR3 coding DNA: TGTGCCAGCTCACCACCCACAAGGCTAAATGAGCAATTCTTC. Its protein is CASSPPTRLNEQFF.

This clonotype was picked up a small number of times. The V gene is TRBV29-1, the J gene TRBJ2-3; 8 nucleotides line up with TRBD2. CDR1 is SQVTM and CDR2 is ANQGSEA in the germline V gene. J lost 3 bases, V lost 4 bases, and 3 bases had no gene match. This CDR3 is 13 amino acids long. CDR3 in amino acids: CSVVAGSTDTQYF. In nucleotides, the CDR3 is TGCAGCGTTGTAGCGGGGAGTACAGATACGCAGTATTTT.

This clonotype showed up just a few times. A read error may explain this, as a much larger clone is one base away. The conserved phenylalanine or tryptophan is not found at the CDR3 terminus, so this likely reflects a read error. The V call is TRBV14, the J call TRBJ2-1; no reliable D call. CDR1 and CDR2 from the germline V gene are SGHDN and FVKESK. The CDR3 contains 14 residues. Trimming left V 1 base short and J 1 base short, with 5 bases between. The CDR3 loop is CASSQGGSYNEQFV. The CDR3, as DNA: TGTGCCAGCAGCCAAGGGGGTTCCTACAATGAGCAGTTCGTC.

This clonotype was seen repeatedly, ten times or more. The rearrangement joins TRBV7-9 to TRBJ2-1; perhaps TRBD1 as D (5 bases). Germline CDR1 SEHNR, CDR2 FQNEAQ (reference sequence). V was clipped by 2 bases and J by 4 bases, with 12 bases between them. The CDR3 has 15 amino acids. CDR3 amino acids: CASSLQNPGYNEQFF. CDR3 nucleotide sequence: TGTGCCAGCAGCTTACAGAACCCAGGGTACAATGAGCAGTTCTTC. Full variable domain (missing parts from reference TRBV7-9 and TRBJ2-1): DTGVSQNPRHKITKRGQNVTFRCDPISEHNRLYWYRQTLGQGPEFLTYFQNEAQLEKSRLLSDRFSAERPKGSFSTLEIQRTEQGDSAMYLCASSLQNPGYNEQFFGPGTRLTVL.

This clonotype occurred many times. V usage is TRBV7-9 and J usage is TRBJ2-2; no reliable D call. The CDR3 covers 13 residues. Trimming shortened V by 5 bases and J by 4 bases, and 8 bases separated the two germline ends. Germline V gene sequence: CDR1 SEHNR, CDR2 FQNEAQ (reference sequence). The CDR3 spells CASSVPFTGELFF. For the CDR3, the DNA is TGTGCCAGCAGCGTCCCATTCACCGGGGAGCTGTTTTTT.

This clonotype came up many times. CDR3 protein: CSAKGQTYNEQFF. As DNA, the CDR3 is TGCAGTGCAAAAGGACAGACATACAATGAGCAGTTCTTC. The chain uses TRBV20-1 and TRBJ2-1; TRBD1 might be the D (6 bases). V lost 6 bases and J lost 4, with 13 bases in between. The CDR3 has 13 residues. Germline loops: CDR1 DFQATT, CDR2 SNEGSKA (reference sequence).

This clonotype was observed a few times. The chain has TRBV9 and TRBJ1-6, with TRBD1 identical over 10 bases. The CDR3 is 16 amino acids. Germline CDR1 and CDR2: SGDLS and YYNGEE. V was clipped by 0 bases and J by 10 bases; unmatched bases: 7. The CDR3 coding sequence is TGTGCCAGCAGCGTAGCTGCTGGGACAGGGGAATCACCCCTCCACTTT. Amino acid sequence: CASSVAAGTGESPLHF. Looking up the rest from reference TRBV9 and TRBJ1-6 gives the full variable domain: DSGVTQTPKHLITATGQRVTLRCSPRSGDLSVYWYQQSLDQGLQFLIQYYNGEERAKGNILERFSAQQFPDLHSELNLSSLELGDSALYFCASSVAAGTGESPLHFGNGTRLTVT.

This chain joins TRBV11-1 and TRBJ2-1; TRBD2 is a possible D gene (6 bases). CDR1 and CDR2 (germline): SGHAT, FQDESV (reference sequence). V lost 5 bases and J 4 bases, leaving 21 bases between the germline ends. This CDR3 is built from 17 residues. The CDR3 reads CASSKTAGPPFYNEQFF. The CDR3 DNA sequence: TGTGCCAGCAGCAAAACCGCGGGACCACCTTTTTACAATGAGCAGTTCTTC.

This clonotype has ten or more counts. The rearrangement uses TRBV11-2 and TRBJ2-5; D not resolved. The CDR3 length is 14 residues. Germline CDR1 SGHAT, CDR2 FQNNGV. V was shortened by 7 bases and J by 3 bases, with 15 bases between the two germline ends. The CDR3 sequence is CASTKGLVEETQYF. The DNA of the CDR3 is TGTGCCAGCACTAAGGGTCTGGTTGAAGAGACCCAGTACTTC.

There are many counts of this clonotype. It is unclear where the CDR3 begins or ends on the DNA, so no DNA is shown, and the CDR3 is as TCRdb lists it. The chain uses TRBV5-1 and TRBJ2-3; TRBD2 is the table's D call and was not checked against the DNA. Germline-derived CDR1 and CDR2 are SGHRS and YFSETQ. The CDR3 is 14 residues long, ends included. CDR3 protein: CASTSGESTDTQYF.

Ten or more counts support this clonotype. The CDR3 loop is CASSSQGHTIYF. CDR3 DNA sequence: TGTGCCAGCAGCTCCCAGGGACACACCATATATTTT. This sequence joins TRBV5-5 and TRBJ1-3, with a weak D call TRBD1 (5 bases). The CDR3 sequence is 12 residues long. CDR1 and CDR2 (germline): SGHKS, YYEKEE (reference sequence). V was pared by 3 bases and J by 8 bases, with 9 bases between.

This clonotype was counted between two and nine times. The chain joins TRBV3-1 to TRBJ2-1; 7 positions agree with TRBD1. This CDR3 has 18 amino acids. Trimming removed 0 bases from V and 3 bases from J; junction bases left unmatched: 11. In germline, CDR1 is LGHDT, CDR2 YNNKEL (reference sequence). In DNA, the CDR3 is TGTGCCAGCAGCCAAGATCTCGTATCGGGACAGTTCTACAATGAGCAGTTCTTC. It specifies CASSQDLVSGQFYNEQFF.

The V gene is TRBV7-6, the J gene TRBJ2-1; tentative D call: TRBD2 (6 bases). This CDR3 spans 17 amino acids. The V gene's germline CDR1 is SGHVS and CDR2 FNYEAQ. Trimming stripped 3 bases from V and 0 bases from J, with 15 bases between. Here the CDR3 reads CASSLLTGTLSYNEQFF. CDR3 nucleotide sequence: TGTGCCAGCAGCTTGCTGACCGGGACTCTCTCCTACAATGAGCAGTTCTTC.

There are a few counts of this clonotype. The V call is TRBV28, the J call TRBJ1-5; no reliable D call. CDR1 is MDHEN and CDR2 is SYDVKM in the germline V gene. V lost 5 bases and J 4 bases, leaving 12 bases between the germline ends. The length of the CDR3 is 14 residues. This CDR3 reads CASSRRRLNQPQHF. The CDR3 coding sequence is TGTGCCAGCAGTAGACGTAGACTGAATCAGCCCCAGCATTTT.

This clonotype has ten or more counts. The chain carries TRBV18 and TRBJ2-2, with a tentative D call TRBD2 (6 bases). Germline CDR1 KGHSH, CDR2 LQKENI. The CDR3 sequence is 15 residues long. V gave up 1 base and J gave up 4 bases, with 10 bases separating them. The CDR3 is CASSPRGLATGELFF. CDR3 DNA: TGTGCCAGCTCACCACGGGGACTTGCCACCGGGGAGCTGTTTTTT.

This chain links TRBV27 with TRBJ2-1, with TRBD1 matching 9 bases. J lost 0 bases, V lost 6 bases, and 3 bases had no gene match. The CDR3 sequence is 15 residues long. Germline lookup yields CDR1 MNHEY and CDR2 SMNVEV (reference sequence). The CDR3: CASRETGGSYNEQFF. The CDR3 DNA reads TGTGCCAGCAGGGAGACAGGGGGCTCCTACAATGAGCAGTTCTTC.

Ten or more counts support this clonotype. This chain joins TRBV20-1 and TRBJ2-7; either TRBD1 or TRBD2 may supply D (5 bases each). V lost 4 bases to trimming and J lost 0 bases, with 16 bases between them. Germline loops: CDR1 DFQATT, CDR2 SNEGSKA (reference sequence). This CDR3 is built from 15 residues. CDR3 DNA: TGCAGTGCTACCGTCGGGGCGGACGCCTCCTACGAGCAGTACTTC. This translates into CSATVGADASYEQYF.

This clonotype was recorded at least ten times. V and J are TRBV30 and TRBJ2-2; 7 nucleotides align to TRBD1. CDR3 length: 14 amino acids. Germline values: CDR1 GTSNPN, CDR2 SVGIG (reference sequence). Trimming took 4 bases from V and 7 from J; bases not matched to a gene: 9. The CDR3 DNA sequence: TGTGCCTGGATCCTTTCCCCAGGGGGCGGGGAGCTGTTTTTT. Translating it yields CAWILSPGGGELFF. The full variable domain, in which reference TRBV30 and TRBJ2-2 provide the parts outside the CDR3, is SQTIHQWPATLVQPVGSPLSLECTVEGTSNPNLYWYRQAAGRGLQLLFYSVGIGQISSEVPQNLSASRPQDRQFILSSKKLLLSDSGFYLCAWILSPGGGELFFGEGSRLTVL.